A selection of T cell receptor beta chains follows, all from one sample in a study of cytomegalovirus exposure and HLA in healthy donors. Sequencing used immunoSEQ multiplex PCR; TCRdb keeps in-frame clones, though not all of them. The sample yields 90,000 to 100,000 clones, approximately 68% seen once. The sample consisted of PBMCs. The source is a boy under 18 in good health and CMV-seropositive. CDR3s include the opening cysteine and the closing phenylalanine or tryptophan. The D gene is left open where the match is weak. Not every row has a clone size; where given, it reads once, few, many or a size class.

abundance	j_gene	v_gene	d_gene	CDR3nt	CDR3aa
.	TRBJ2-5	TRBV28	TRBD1	TGTGCCAGCAGTTCAACCGGGACAGATACCAAACTCCAAGAGACCCAGTACTTC	CASSSTGTDTKLQETQYF
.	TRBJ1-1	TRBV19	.	TGTGCCAGTAGTATATCGGCAGGGGTAAGCACTGAAGCTTTCTTT	CASSISAGVSTEAFF
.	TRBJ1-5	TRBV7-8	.	TGTGCCAGCAGCACCCACTTAGGGGCCGGCAATCAGCCCCAGCATTTT	CASSTHLGAGNQPQHF
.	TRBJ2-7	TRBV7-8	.	TGTGCCAGCAGCCGGACGCAGTCGTCTGGGAGCGAGCAGTACTTC	CASSRTQSSGSEQYF
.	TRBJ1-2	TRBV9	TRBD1	TGTGCCAGCAGCGGACGACAGGGGCGAAACTATGGCTACACCTTC	CASSGRQGRNYGYTF
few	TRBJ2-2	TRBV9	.	TGTGCCAGCAGCCCCCGTGTGGGGGGGGGCGGTACCGGGGAGCTGTTTTTT	CASSPRVGGGGTGELFF
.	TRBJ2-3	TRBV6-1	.	TGTGCCAGCAGCCCCCTAGAAGATACGCAGTATTTT	CASSPLEDTQYF
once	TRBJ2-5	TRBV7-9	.	TGTGCCAGCAGCTTCGGGATAGAGACCCAGTACTTC	CASSFGIETQYF
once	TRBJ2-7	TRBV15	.	TGTGCCACCAGCAGCGGGACACCCTTTTCGGGGGAGCAGTACTTC	CATSSGTPFSGEQYF
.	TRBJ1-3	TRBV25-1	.	TGTGCCAGCGCCAATCGGGGAAACACCATATATTTT	CASANRGNTIYF
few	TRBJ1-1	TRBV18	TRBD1	TGTGCCAGCTCACCTCGGACAGGGGGCGAGAACACTGAAGCTTTCTTT	CASSPRTGGENTEAFF
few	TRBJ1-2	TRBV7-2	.	TGTGCCAGCAGCCCAGGACTTATTGGCGGCTATGGCTACACCTTC	CASSPGLIGGYGYTF
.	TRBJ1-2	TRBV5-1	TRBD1	TGCGCCAGCAGCTTGGGTCGTTATTCGGGACAGGGGGTAAATGGCTACACCTTC	CASSLGRYSGQGVNGYTF
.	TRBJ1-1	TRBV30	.	TGTGCCTATGTGGGGGGAAGCACTGAAGCTTTCTTT	CAYVGGSTEAFF
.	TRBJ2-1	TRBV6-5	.	TGTGCCAGCAGCCGGGGTCGGGACAAGGAGTTCTTC	CASSRGRDKEFF
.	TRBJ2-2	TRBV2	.	TGTGCCAGCAGTGAATTTGCGGGGGCACACACCGGGGAGCTGTTTTTT	CASSEFAGAHTGELFF
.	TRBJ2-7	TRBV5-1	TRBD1	TGCGCCAGCAGCTTGGTTGGGACAGCCTCCTCCTACGAGCAGTACTTC	CASSLVGTASSYEQYF
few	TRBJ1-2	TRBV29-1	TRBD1	TGCAGCGTACCGGGACAGGGGGCGCCCGGCTACACCTTC	CSVPGQGAPGYTF
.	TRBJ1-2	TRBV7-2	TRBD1	TGTGCCAGCAGCTTCCAACCCAGGGGGCCAACTTTATATGGCTACACCTTC	CASSFQPRGPTLYGYTF
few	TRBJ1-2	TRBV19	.	TGTGCCAGTAGTCCCCCTTCGGTGGGCTACACCTTC	CASSPPSVGYTF
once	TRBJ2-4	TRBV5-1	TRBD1	TGCGCCAGCAGCTCGGTACCCGGACAGGGAGGAAACATTCAGTACTTC	CASSSVPGQGGNIQYF
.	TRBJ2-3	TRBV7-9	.	TGTGCCAGCAGCTTAGCCTGGCAGTTTAGCACAGATACGCAGTATTTT	CASSLAWQFSTDTQYF